This passage covers 20 T cell receptor beta chains from one sample sequenced in a study of T cells expressing NK-cell markers. TCRdb re-called the 5' RACE reads and shows each CDR3 protein once, DNA omitted. Its table lists over 350,000 distinct CDR3 sequences. Sequences were obtained from blood T cells: a sorted CD56 or NKG2C T cell subset, CD4+ or CD8+ T cells, or bulk PBMC T cells (not recorded which). Receptor source: a woman between 50 and 59 years old in good health.

The V gene is TRBV9, the J gene TRBJ2-1; the D call from TCRdb, TRBD2, cannot be confirmed without DNA. The CDR3 sequence is 14 residues long. Germline V gene lookup returns CDR1 SGDLS and CDR2 YYNGEE. The CDR3 protein is CASSVLAADNEQFF.

The V gene is TRBV3-1, the J gene TRBJ2-1; TCRdb's D call, TRBD1, is unchecked because there is no DNA. The germline V gene has CDR1 LGHDT and CDR2 YNNKEL (reference sequence). This CDR3 is built from 13 residues. The CDR3 sequence is CASSERRRNEQFF.

The chain joins TRBV12-3 or TRBV12-4 to TRBJ2-3; TCRdb's D call, TRBD2, is unchecked because there is no DNA. CDR3 length equals 13 residues. CDR3 sequence: CASSFGWEYTQYF.

The chain links TRBV25-1 to TRBJ1-6. The CDR3 contains 14 residues. Germline values: CDR1 MGHDK, CDR2 SYGVNS. The CDR3 sequence is CASSEEAPYSPLHF.

The V and J genes are TRBV29-1 and TRBJ1-3; TCRdb's D call of TRBD1 is untestable without DNA. This CDR3 spans 14 amino acids. Looked up from germline, CDR1 is SQVTM and CDR2 is ANQGSEA. The chain's CDR3 is CSVELTVSGNTIYF.

The chain couples TRBV6-5 to TRBJ2-7; TCRdb's D call, TRBD2, is unchecked because there is no DNA. This CDR3 contains 15 residues. The germline V gene has CDR1 MNHEY and CDR2 SVGAGI. CDR3 region: CASSYSLGLADEQYF.

The rearrangement uses TRBV5-1 and TRBJ2-1. The germline CDR1 and CDR2 sequences are SGHRS and YFSETQ. The CDR3 length is 14 residues. This chain's CDR3 is CASSSTELNNEQFF.

The chain recombines TRBV12-3 or TRBV12-4 with TRBJ2-1; the D gene TCRdb calls, TRBD2, cannot be checked with no DNA. This CDR3 comprises 15 residues. The CDR3 spells CASSFELAGFNEQFF.

The chain combines TRBV7-7 with TRBJ2-2; the D gene TCRdb calls, TRBD1, cannot be checked with no DNA. The CDR3 runs 14 residues. The V gene's germline CDR1 is SSHAT and CDR2 FNYEAQ (reference sequence). CDR3: CATPKAPDTGELFF.

V usage is TRBV5-4 and J usage is TRBJ1-6. Germline-derived CDR1 and CDR2 are SGHNT and YYREEE (reference sequence). This CDR3 spans 16 amino acids. The CDR3 spells CASSSRFRSYNSPLHF.

This chain connects TRBV7-6 to TRBJ2-1. This CDR3 contains 14 residues. CDR1 is SGHVS, CDR2 FNYEAQ, per germline. CDR3 protein: CASSLAGELGEQFF.

V gene TRBV27 combines with J gene TRBJ2-1; the D call of TRBD2 rests on TCRdb alone, since no DNA is present to check it. This CDR3 has 16 residues. Germline loops: CDR1 MNHEY, CDR2 SMNVEV (reference sequence). The CDR3 reads CASKTLTSGRNNEQFF.

This sequence joins TRBV28 and TRBJ2-6; TCRdb names TRBD2, which stays unverified in the absence of DNA. Germline CDR1 MDHEN, CDR2 SYDVKM. This CDR3 spans 17 amino acids. CDR3 protein: CASSPRLALGGANVLTF.

The chain recombines TRBV15 with TRBJ2-1; TCRdb picks TRBD2, but there is no DNA to check that call. Germline V gives CDR1 LNHNV, CDR2 YYDKDF (reference sequence). The CDR3 is 16 residues long. The CDR3 sequence is CATSRVRGQGVNEQFF.

The genes are TRBV20-1 and TRBJ2-1; the D call of TRBD1 rests on TCRdb alone, since no DNA is present to check it. Per germline, CDR1 DFQATT and CDR2 SNEGSKA (reference sequence). This CDR3 is 13 amino acids long. This CDR3 reads CSAVFRDGNEQFF.

V gene TRBV30 combines with J gene TRBJ2-1; TCRdb gives TRBD2 as the D gene, but with no DNA this cannot be confirmed. This CDR3 is 15 amino acids long. Germline lookup yields CDR1 GTSNPN and CDR2 SVGIG (reference sequence). The CDR3 sequence: CAWTGRAGIYNEQFF.

J is TRBJ2-1 and V is TRBV7-2; without DNA, the TCRdb call of TRBD1 cannot be checked. The CDR3 length is 16 residues. Germline assignment: CDR1 SGHTA and CDR2 FQGNSA. This CDR3 reads CASSFFGGKNYNEQFF.

The chain has TRBV18 and TRBJ1-6. This CDR3 has 15 amino acids. Germline CDR1 is KGHSH and CDR2 is LQKENI. CDR3 protein: CASSPNWGLGSPLHF.

The chain couples TRBV3-1 to TRBJ1-5; TCRdb names TRBD1, which stays unverified in the absence of DNA. The CDR3 consists of 15 residues. In germline, CDR1 is LGHDT, CDR2 YNNKEL (reference sequence). CDR3 in amino acids: CASSFGTVSNQPQHF. Looking up the rest from reference TRBV3-1 and TRBJ1-5 gives the full variable domain: DTAVSQTPKYLVTQMGNDKSIKCEQNLGHDTMYWYKQDSKKFLKIMFSYNNKELIINETVPNRFSPKSPDKAHLNLHINSLELGDSAVYFCASSFGTVSNQPQHFGDGTRLSIL.

V is TRBV20-1 and J is TRBJ2-5. CDR3 length: 14 amino acids. Germline CDR1 DFQATT, CDR2 SNEGSKA (reference sequence). This chain's CDR3 is CSARDPRGEGTQYF.